This TCR beta chain was retrieved from a study of shared clonotypes between healthy human individuals. It was about 190 ng DNA, some 30,000 T cell genomes, that sorted-subset replicate PCRs used. Generated by immunoSEQ multiplex PCR, the TCRdb table keeps only in-frame clones and is missing some. Counted here are about 690,000 clones, 80% to 95% occurring once; the ten biggest clones make up 34%. The CDR3 contains 14 residues. Looked up from germline, CDR1 is SSHAT and CDR2 is FNYEAQ (reference sequence). V was trimmed by 5 bases and J by 0 bases, leaving 11 bases between them. The chain employs TRBV7-7 and TRBJ2-7; D is ambiguous. Sequences were obtained from memory CD8+ T cells from PBMCs. Subset of the sample: CD45RO+ cells pooled with CCR7-negative TemRA cells. The sequence was collected from a man between 18 and 35 years old in good health. Some clones in this sample may be carry-over from other donors' samples. The CDR3 region has the DNA TGTGCCAGCAGCCCCCGGGCGGACTCCTACGAGCAGTACTTC. Encoded protein: CASSPRADSYEQYF.